The subject of this entry is one T cell receptor (beta chain). This sample was taken from a study of blood T cell repertoires in COVID-19. Across the study: Acute and convalescent COVID-19 specimens originated in the United States, Italy and Spain.

Produced via immunoSEQ multiplex PCR; TCRdb's table is partial and in-frame only. The data hold roughly 150,000 clones, with around four fifths observed a single time. Ages ranged from 18 to 89 years, with residence in 24 US areas. Clinical history reported by participants formed the basis on which cohorts were assigned. For recovered donors of Cohort 3, there were two negative PCRs, clearance, or symptom resolution. Germline CDR1 reads LNHNV; CDR2 reads YYDKDF (reference sequence). CDR3 length: 13 residues. Trimming took off 3 bases at V and 6 bases at J, with 11 bases between the two ends. Sequences were obtained from PBMCs or T cells enriched from blood (not recorded which). This receptor was identified in a man in his fifties or sixties who had recovered from COVID-19. The J gene is TRBJ2-5, the V gene TRBV15; tentative D call: TRBD2 (6 bases). The CDR3 reads CATSREGTKTQYF. The CDR3 nucleotides are TGTGCCACCAGCAGGGAGGGGACCAAGACCCAGTACTTC. Based on the CDR3 plus reference TRBV15 and TRBJ2-5, the full variable domain is DAMVIQNPRYQVTQFGKPVTLSCSQTLNHNVMYWYQQKSSQAPKLLFHYYDKDFNNEADTPDNFQSRRPNTSFCFLDIRSPGLGDTAMYLCATSREGTKTQYFGPGTRLLVL.